These 18 T cell receptor beta chains were all obtained from the same sample, sequenced in a study of regulatory T cells in long-lasting Graves disease. The time point was: persistent/refractory GD, antithyroid drugs over 5 years with positive TRAb. The TCR library was prepared using RNA isolated from PBMCs. Sequencing libraries for TCR beta were prepared with iRepertoire HTBI primers and Arm-PCR of CDR3 regions. MiXCR was run by TCRdb on the multiplex PCR reads, yielding one entry per CDR3 protein. The sample lists about 300,000 distinct CDR3 sequences, under 25% occurring once. The sequences come from peripheral blood mononuclear cells (PBMCs), collected when the disease was refractory, from a patient treated with antithyroid drugs. The origin of the receptors is a female donor with Graves disease.

This clonotype has ten or more counts. The chain carries TRBV11-2 and TRBJ1-5; D gene ambiguous. V lost 5 bases and J 2 bases, leaving 13 bases between the germline ends. The germline CDR1 and CDR2 sequences are SGHAT and FQNNGV. This CDR3 comprises 15 residues. CDR3 sequence (DNA): TGTGCCAGCAGCCCCGAATGGGGTGGCAATCAGCCCCAGCATTTT. Amino acid sequence: CASSPEWGGNQPQHF.

V and J are TRBV6-2 or TRBV6-3 and TRBJ2-5, with 9 positions matching TRBD1. The J call could be wrong; TRBJ2-1 is a better fit for the DNA end. The CDR3 runs 16 residues. Germline assignment: CDR1 MNHEY and CDR2 SVGEGT. DNA for the CDR3: TGTGCCAGCAGTTACTCTGCGGGACAGGGATACAATGAGCAGTTCTTC. This translates into CASSYSAGQGYNEQFF.

The genes are TRBV10-3 and TRBJ2-7; 8 nucleotides agree with TRBD2. After removal of 6 bases from V and 3 bases from J, the junction contained 7 bases not matched to a gene. The CDR3 spans 14 residues. CDR1 and CDR2 (germline): ENHRY, SYGVKD. DNA of the CDR3: TGTGCCATCAGGGGGGATAGCGGGGACTACGAGCAGTACTTC. This sequence encodes CAIRGDSGDYEQYF.

The chain employs TRBV3-1 and TRBJ2-2; possible D gene TRBD2, 5 bases. CDR3 length: 14 residues. V shed 1 base and J shed 7 bases, with 10 bases lying between them. Germline V gene data show CDR1 as LGHDT and CDR2 as YNNKEL (reference sequence). CDR3: CASSQVGRFGELFF. The CDR3 DNA is TGTGCCAGCAGCCAAGTTGGGAGATTCGGGGAGCTGTTTTTT.

The rearrangement joins TRBV7-9 to TRBJ1-4, with D unclear. The CDR3 runs to 12 residues. Germline-derived CDR1 and CDR2 are SEHNR and FQNEAQ (reference sequence). The germline V and J ends were trimmed by 2 bases and 7 bases, with 5 bases remaining between them. The CDR3 coding sequence is TGTGCCAGCAGCTTACTCCCTGAAAAACTGTTTTTT. Amino acids: CASSLLPEKLFF.

The chain has TRBV29-1 and TRBJ2-7; 8 positions match TRBD1. The V gene end was trimmed by 4 bases and the J gene end by 1 base; junction bases not matched to a gene: 3. The germline CDR1 and CDR2 sequences are SQVTM and ANQGSEA. There are 13 residues in the CDR3. CDR3 amino acids: CSVAGTGSYEQYF. CDR3 DNA sequence: TGCAGCGTTGCCGGGACAGGTTCCTACGAGCAGTACTTC.

In this sample, this clonotype turned up many times. This chain joins TRBV12-3 or TRBV12-4 and TRBJ2-5; D might be TRBD2 (6 bases). There are 13 residues in the CDR3. The V and J ends lost 3 bases and 6 bases respectively, with 11 bases between them. This CDR3 reads CASSLASEKTQYF. The CDR3 DNA is TGTGCCAGCAGTTTGGCTAGCGAGAAGACCCAGTACTTC.

V gene TRBV7-2 combines with J gene TRBJ2-7; D may be TRBD2 (6 bases). Trimming removed 6 bases at V and 3 bases at J, with 15 bases between. CDR1 and CDR2 (germline): SGHTA, FQGNSA. CDR3 length equals 14 residues. The CDR3 DNA is TGTGCCAGCAGTAGGGACGGGGAGGACTACGAGCAGTACTTC. Protein: CASSRDGEDYEQYF. Using reference TRBV7-2 and TRBJ2-7 for the parts outside the CDR3, the full variable domain is GAGVSQSPSNKVTEKGKDVELRCDPISGHTALYWYRQSLGQGLEFLIYFQGNSAPDKSGLPSDRFSAERTGGSVSTLTIQRTQQEDSAVYLCASSRDGEDYEQYFGPGTRLTVT.

This chain links TRBV7-2 with TRBJ2-3, with D possibly TRBD1 on 6 matching bases. CDR1 SGHTA and CDR2 FQGNSA come from the germline V gene. The CDR3 totals 16 residues. Trimming took off 4 bases at V and 6 bases at J, with 20 bases between the two ends. The CDR3 region has the DNA TGTGCCAGCAGCTCCCCGACAGGTTCAATTATTGATACGCAGTATTTT. Translated, it gives CASSSPTGSIIDTQYF.

This clonotype was observed at least ten times. The DNA of the CDR3 is TGTGCCAGCGGAAGGACAGGGTCCTACGAGCAGTACTTC. This sequence encodes CASGRTGSYEQYF. The gene calls are TRBV12-3 or TRBV12-4 and TRBJ2-7; 8 bases align to TRBD1. This CDR3 is built from 13 residues. V gave up 8 bases and J gave up 1 base; unmatched junction bases: 4.

The chain links TRBV6-5 to TRBJ1-4; the D gene is possibly TRBD1 (5 bases). V lost 2 bases, J lost 6 bases, and 7 bases lay in between. This CDR3 region has 13 residues. Germline CDR1 reads MNHEY; CDR2 reads SVGAGI. The DNA of the CDR3 is TGTGCCAGCAGTTACGAGGGGTATGAAAAACTGTTTTTT. Protein: CASSYEGYEKLFF.

In its sample, this clonotype was seen many times. V usage is TRBV5-6 and J usage is TRBJ2-2, with 12 positions matching TRBD2. The germline gives CDR1 SGHDT, CDR2 YYEEEE. The CDR3 totals 16 residues. Trimming removed 4 bases from V and 4 bases from J; junction bases left unmatched: 5. The CDR3 DNA follows: TGTGCCAGCAGCCTAGCGGGAGGGCCTAGCACCGGGGAGCTGTTTTTT. The encoded protein is CASSLAGGPSTGELFF.

This clonotype was observed many times. This chain uses TRBV18 with TRBJ1-1; TRBD1 aligns across 7 bases. The J segment lost 2 bases and the V segment lost 1 base, leaving 1 base of the junction unmatched. This CDR3 contains 14 residues. CDR1 is KGHSH, CDR2 LQKENI, per germline. The CDR3 DNA sequence: TGTGCCAGCTCACCACGGGACAGAAACACTGAAGCTTTCTTT. Encoded protein: CASSPRDRNTEAFF.

Here the CDR3 reads CASRGGVGTGEQFF. The CDR3 DNA sequence: TGTGCCAGCAGGGGGGGCGTGGGGACGGGTGAGCAGTTCTTC. This chain connects TRBV28 to TRBJ2-1; D is perhaps TRBD1 or TRBD2 (6 bases each). CDR1 and CDR2 (germline): MDHEN, SYDVKM. V was clipped by 6 bases and J by 9 bases, with 18 bases between them. This CDR3 is built from 14 residues. The whole variable domain, remainder taken from reference TRBV28 and TRBJ2-1, is DVKVTQSSRYLVKRTGEKVFLECVQDMDHENMFWYRQDPGLGLRLIYFSYDVKMKEKGDIPEGYSVSREKKERFSLILESASTNQTSMYLCASRGGVGTGEQFFGPGTRLTVL.

The CDR3 bases are TGTGCCAGCACCCCAAATGACCTGGGTCACTCCGGGGCCAACGTCCTGACTTTC. Its protein product is CASTPNDLGHSGANVLTF. The V call is TRBV6-1, the J call TRBJ2-6; the D is unclear. V was clipped by 7 bases and J by 4 bases, with 23 bases between them. The CDR3 has 18 amino acids. Germline V gene sequence: CDR1 MNHNS, CDR2 SASEGT.

This chain links TRBV27 with TRBJ1-3; D may be TRBD1 (5 bases). With 2 bases removed from V and 1 base from J, the gap between germline ends came to 6 bases. Germline values: CDR1 MNHEY, CDR2 SMNVEV (reference sequence). This CDR3 has 14 residues. CDR3 bases: TGTGCCAGCAGTTTAAGGGGATCTGGAAACACCATATATTTT. It is translated as CASSLRGSGNTIYF.

The chain uses TRBV4-1 and TRBJ2-2; 7 nucleotides match TRBD2. The length of the CDR3 is 16 residues. Germline lookup yields CDR1 MGHRA and CDR2 YSYEKL. Germline trimming cut 3 bases from V and 3 bases from J; bases unmatched to any gene: 7. For the CDR3, the DNA is TGCGCCAGCAGCCATAGGGGAGGGCTTGACACCGGGGAGCTGTTTTTT. It specifies CASSHRGGLDTGELFF.

This clonotype was detected ten times or more. The gene calls are TRBV2 and TRBJ2-7; perhaps TRBD2 as D (5 bases). V was trimmed by 4 bases and J by 3 bases, leaving 13 bases between them. Looked up from germline, CDR1 is SNHLY and CDR2 is FYNNEI. CDR3 length: 14 residues. In DNA form, the CDR3 reads TGTGCCAGCAGTGGTAGCTATGGAGGCTACGAGCAGTACTTC. This sequence encodes CASSGSYGGYEQYF.